The subject of this entry is one T cell receptor (beta chain). 5'RACE template switching generated TCR cDNA, adding a universal primer site and UMIs. MiXCR was run by TCRdb on the 5' RACE reads, yielding one entry per CDR3 protein. Of roughly 320,000 distinct CDR3 sequences in the sample, about 10% were seen once. The CDR3 loop spans 15 amino acids. The germline gives CDR1 SSHAT, CDR2 FNYEAQ (reference sequence). Trimming shortened V by 0 bases and J by 8 bases, and 14 bases separated the two germline ends. This sample stems from a study of T cells after yellow fever vaccination. Study at large: Fractions containing few cells were prepared with SMART-Seq v4 Ultra Low Input.

Sample: CD4+ T cells sorted from PBMCs, taken 45 days after the yellow fever booster vaccination. The V call is TRBV7-7, the J call TRBJ2-1, with unresolved D. The receptor comes from a man younger than 30 who received the YFV17D yellow fever vaccine. CDR3 bases: TGTGCCAGCAGCTTAGCGGGCCTCCCCGGCGATGAGCAGTTCTTC. As protein: CASSLAGLPGDEQFF.